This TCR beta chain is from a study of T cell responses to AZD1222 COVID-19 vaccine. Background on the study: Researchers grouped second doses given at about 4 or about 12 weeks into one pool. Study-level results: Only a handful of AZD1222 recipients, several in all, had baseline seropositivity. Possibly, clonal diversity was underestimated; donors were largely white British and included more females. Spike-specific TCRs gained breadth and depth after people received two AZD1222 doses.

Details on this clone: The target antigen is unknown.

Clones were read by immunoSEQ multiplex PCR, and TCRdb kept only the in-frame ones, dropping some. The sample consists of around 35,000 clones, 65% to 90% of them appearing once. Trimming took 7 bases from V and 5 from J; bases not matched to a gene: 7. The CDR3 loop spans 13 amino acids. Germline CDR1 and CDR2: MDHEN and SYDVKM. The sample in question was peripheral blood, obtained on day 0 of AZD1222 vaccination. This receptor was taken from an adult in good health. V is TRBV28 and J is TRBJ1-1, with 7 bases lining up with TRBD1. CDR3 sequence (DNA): TGTGCCAGCAAGGAGGGGGCGAGAACTGAAGCTTTCTTT. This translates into CASKEGARTEAFF.